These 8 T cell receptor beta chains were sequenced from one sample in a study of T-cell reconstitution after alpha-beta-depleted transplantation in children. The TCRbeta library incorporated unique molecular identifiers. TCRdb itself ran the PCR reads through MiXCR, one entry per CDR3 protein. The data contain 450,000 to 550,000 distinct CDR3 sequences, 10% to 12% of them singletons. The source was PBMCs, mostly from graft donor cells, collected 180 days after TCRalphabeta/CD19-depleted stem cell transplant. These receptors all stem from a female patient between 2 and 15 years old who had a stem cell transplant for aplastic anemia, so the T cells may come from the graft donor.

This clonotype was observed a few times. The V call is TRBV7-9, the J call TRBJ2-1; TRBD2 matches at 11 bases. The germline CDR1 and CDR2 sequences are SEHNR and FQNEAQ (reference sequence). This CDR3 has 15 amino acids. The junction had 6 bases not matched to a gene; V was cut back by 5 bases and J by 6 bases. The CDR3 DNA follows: TGTGCCAGCAGCACTAGCGGGAGAAAGGGCAATGAGCAGTTCTTC. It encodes CASSTSGRKGNEQFF.

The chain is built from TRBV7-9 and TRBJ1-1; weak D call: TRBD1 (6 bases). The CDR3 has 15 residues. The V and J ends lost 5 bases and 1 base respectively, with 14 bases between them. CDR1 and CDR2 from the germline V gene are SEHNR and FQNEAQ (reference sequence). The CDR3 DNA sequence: TGTGCCAGCAGCGTCGACAGGTTCGAGAACACTGAAGCTTTCTTT. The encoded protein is CASSVDRFENTEAFF.

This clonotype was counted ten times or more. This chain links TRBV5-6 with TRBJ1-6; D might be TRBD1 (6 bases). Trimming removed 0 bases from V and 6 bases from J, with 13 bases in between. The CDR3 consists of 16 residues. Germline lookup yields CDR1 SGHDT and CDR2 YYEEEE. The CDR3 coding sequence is TGTGCCAGCAGCTTGGATGTTGGCAGGGGTAATTCACCCCTCCACTTT. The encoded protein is CASSLDVGRGNSPLHF.

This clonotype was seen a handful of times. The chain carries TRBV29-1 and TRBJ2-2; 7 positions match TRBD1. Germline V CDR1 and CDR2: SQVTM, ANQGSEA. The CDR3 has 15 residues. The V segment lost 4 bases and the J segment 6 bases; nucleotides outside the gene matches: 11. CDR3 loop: CSVVGDSPFSGELFF. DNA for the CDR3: TGCAGCGTTGTCGGGGACAGTCCGTTTTCCGGGGAGCTGTTTTTT.

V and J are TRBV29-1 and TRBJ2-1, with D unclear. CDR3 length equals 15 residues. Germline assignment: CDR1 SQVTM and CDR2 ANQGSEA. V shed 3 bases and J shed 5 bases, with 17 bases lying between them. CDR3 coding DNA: TGCAGCGTTGATCTTCTTGGACGGCAGAACAATGAGCAGTTCTTC. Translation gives CSVDLLGRQNNEQFF.

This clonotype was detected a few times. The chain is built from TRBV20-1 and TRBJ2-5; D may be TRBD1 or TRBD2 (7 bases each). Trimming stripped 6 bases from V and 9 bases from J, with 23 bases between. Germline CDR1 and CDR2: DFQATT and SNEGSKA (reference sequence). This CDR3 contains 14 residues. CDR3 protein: CSADFLGGQGAQYF. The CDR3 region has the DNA TGCAGTGCCGACTTTTTGGGAGGGCAGGGGGCCCAGTACTTC.

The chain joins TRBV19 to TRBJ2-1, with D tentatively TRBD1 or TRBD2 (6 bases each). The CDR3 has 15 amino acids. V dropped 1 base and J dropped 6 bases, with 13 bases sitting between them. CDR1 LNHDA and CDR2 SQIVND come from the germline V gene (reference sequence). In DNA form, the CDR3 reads TGTGCCAGTAGTATAGTAGGCAGGGGAGGCAATGAGCAGTTCTTC. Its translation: CASSIVGRGGNEQFF.

This CDR3 is CSAREVTTTTSPYEQYF. For the CDR3, the DNA is TGCAGTGCTAGAGAGGTCACGACGACTACGAGCCCCTACGAGCAGTACTTC. The chain couples TRBV20-1 to TRBJ2-7, with D possibly matching TRBD2 (5 bases). Trimming cost V 0 bases and J 2 bases, with 20 bases left between them. The CDR3 runs 17 residues. Germline V gives CDR1 DFQATT, CDR2 SNEGSKA (reference sequence).